These 24 T cell receptor beta chains were all obtained from the same sample, sequenced in a study of cytomegalovirus exposure and HLA in healthy donors. Vbeta (60) and Jbeta (13) primers were used in the PCR. Data came from immunoSEQ multiplex PCR; TCRdb stores just in-frame clones and leaves some out. The sample records around 120,000 clones, around 60% being singletons. Sequencing input: PBMCs. The source is a man aged 40-55 years in good health and CMV-seropositive.

The chain recombines TRBV10-3 with TRBJ2-3; no clear D gene. The germline V and J ends were trimmed by 6 bases and 10 bases, with 17 bases remaining between them. CDR1 is ENHRY and CDR2 is SYGVKD in the germline V gene. The CDR3 runs to 13 residues. The CDR3 region is CAISQPSSTAQYF. The CDR3 DNA reads as TGTGCCATCAGCCAACCGAGTTCAACGGCGCAGTATTTT.

In the case of this clone: A read error may account for a junction end that differs from germline. This sequence joins TRBV2 and TRBJ1-6; D unclear. The CDR3 has 15 amino acids. CDR1 and CDR2 (germline): SNHLY, FYNNEI. CDR3 nucleotides: TGTGCCAGGCGGCGGGAAGGAGCCTATGATTCACCCCTCCACTTT. Protein: CARRREGAYDSPLHF.

This CDR3 is CASSSQGAPAREQFF. The CDR3 region has the DNA TGTGCCAGTAGTTCCCAGGGGGCGCCGGCAAGAGAGCAGTTCTTC. The gene calls are TRBV19 and TRBJ2-1, with 8 bases that match TRBD1. This CDR3 spans 15 amino acids. J lost 10 bases, V lost 5 bases, and 13 bases had no gene match. From germline, CDR1 is LNHDA and CDR2 SQIVND (reference sequence).

This clone turned up a few times. The chain combines TRBV5-1 with TRBJ2-3; TRBD1 agrees at 8 bases. There are 17 residues in the CDR3. The V and J ends lost 7 bases and 0 bases, in that order; junction bases with no gene match: 13. Germline V gene lookup returns CDR1 SGHRS and CDR2 YFSETQ. The CDR3 DNA reads as TGCGCCAGCTCCTCCCCCGGGACAGGAAAAAGCACAGATACGCAGTATTTT. Protein: CASSSPGTGKSTDTQYF.

The chain links TRBV2 to TRBJ2-7; 8 nucleotides align to TRBD1. Germline CDR1 SNHLY, CDR2 FYNNEI. With V trimmed by 8 bases and J by 6 bases, 9 bases remained unmatched. The CDR3 covers 13 residues. The CDR3 protein is CASLRTGIFEQYF. In DNA form, the CDR3 reads TGTGCCAGCCTGAGGACAGGGATCTTCGAGCAGTACTTC.

This chain uses TRBV27 with TRBJ1-2; D is possibly TRBD1 (5 bases). The CDR3 runs to 16 residues. CDR1 MNHEY and CDR2 SMNVEV come from the germline V gene (reference sequence). With 0 bases removed from V and 8 bases from J, the gap between germline ends came to 19 bases. The CDR3 DNA sequence: TGTGCCAGCAGTTTATCGAGTGCAGGCGTGTGGGGCGGCTACACCTTC. It codes for CASSLSSAGVWGGYTF.

V usage is TRBV29-1 and J usage is TRBJ2-5, with a possible D match to TRBD2 (5 bases). V was clipped by 6 bases and J by 1 base, with 15 bases between them. This CDR3 region has 14 residues. Per germline, CDR1 SQVTM and CDR2 ANQGSEA. This CDR3 is CSVRRFELQETQYF. In DNA form, the CDR3 reads TGCAGCGTACGGAGGTTTGAGCTCCAAGAGACCCAGTACTTC. Full variable domain (remainder filled in from reference TRBV29-1 and TRBJ2-5): SAVISQKPSRDICQRGTSLTIQCQVDSQVTMMFWYRQQPGQSLTLIATANQGSEATYESGFVIDKFPISRPNLTFSTLTVSNMSPEDSSIYLCSVRRFELQETQYFGPGTRLLVL.

A few counts support this clone. This chain uses TRBV6-5 with TRBJ1-4; D is unresolved. The CDR3 runs 14 residues. The germline CDR1 and CDR2 sequences are MNHEY and SVGAGI. V gave up 6 bases and J gave up 5 bases, with 13 bases separating them. DNA for the CDR3: TGTGCCAGCAGCCACCGGGAGATGAATGAAAAACTGTTTTTT. Its translation: CASSHREMNEKLFF.

This clone was observed a handful of times. CDR3 DNA: TGTGCCAGCAGCCCCTTCGTCGAGGCAGCCTTAGAAGCTTTCTTT. Its protein product is CASSPFVEAALEAFF. The V gene is TRBV6-5, the J gene TRBJ1-1; D unresolved. V was clipped by 6 bases and J by 8 bases, with 22 bases between them. This CDR3 has 15 residues. CDR1 and CDR2 (germline): MNHEY, SVGAGI.

The chain carries TRBV6-6 and TRBJ1-1; a possible D gene is TRBD1 (6 bases). Germline V gene sequence: CDR1 MNHNY, CDR2 SVGAGI (reference sequence). The ends were cut back, 2 bases at V and 2 bases at J, with 12 bases in the middle. CDR3 size: 15 residues. CDR3 coding DNA: TGTGCCAGCAGTTACGCGAACAGGGTTAACACTGAAGCTTTCTTT. Its translation is CASSYANRVNTEAFF.

The V gene is TRBV9, the J gene TRBJ2-3, with D possibly matching TRBD2 (6 bases). V was trimmed by 2 bases and J by 9 bases, leaving 10 bases between them. This CDR3 is built from 12 residues. The germline CDR1 and CDR2 sequences are SGDLS and YYNGEE. CDR3 DNA sequence: TGTGCCAGCAGCGTCGAACGGGAGACGCAGTATTTT. Encoded protein: CASSVERETQYF.

The V gene is TRBV5-1, the J gene TRBJ2-7; D is ambiguous. The CDR3 is made up of 14 amino acids. V lost 0 bases to trimming and J lost 2 bases, with 9 bases between them. The germline V gene encodes CDR1 SGHRS and CDR2 YFSETQ. The CDR3: CASSLDGSAYEQYF. CDR3 DNA sequence: TGCGCCAGCAGCTTGGATGGCAGCGCCTACGAGCAGTACTTC.

This clone has a handful of counts. The chain employs TRBV29-1 and TRBJ2-3, with 13 bases lining up with TRBD2. Trimming cost V 6 bases and J 4 bases; bases outside gene matches: 4. The CDR3 is 14 residues long. The germline V gene encodes CDR1 SQVTM and CDR2 ANQGSEA. Written as DNA, the CDR3 is TGCAGCGTCAAACTAGCGGGAGGGGCAGATACGCAGTATTTT. This codes for CSVKLAGGADTQYF.

The chain is built from TRBV7-2 and TRBJ1-2, with 10 positions matching TRBD1. The CDR3 is 19 amino acids. In germline, CDR1 is SGHTA, CDR2 FQGNSA. V lost 2 bases and J lost 2; bases outside the gene matches: 14. CDR3 protein: CASSLRGQGSHLGNYGYTF. The CDR3, as DNA: TGTGCCAGCAGCTTAAGGGGACAGGGGAGCCACCTCGGCAACTATGGCTACACCTTC.

V usage is TRBV11-2 and J usage is TRBJ1-1; 10 positions agree with TRBD1. Looked up from germline, CDR1 is SGHAT and CDR2 is FQNNGV. The J segment lost 1 base and the V segment lost 5 bases, leaving 4 bases of the junction unmatched. The CDR3 is 15 amino acids. In nucleotides, the CDR3 is TGTGCCAGCAGCCCGGGACAGGGGCGGAACACTGAAGCTTTCTTT. Its translation: CASSPGQGRNTEAFF.

In its sample, this clone was seen a few times. The chain links TRBV7-2 to TRBJ2-5; 7 nucleotides line up with TRBD1. The CDR3 extends over 15 amino acids. Germline loops: CDR1 SGHTA, CDR2 FQGNSA. Trimming took 5 bases from V and 4 from J; bases not matched to a gene: 10. The CDR3 bases are TGTGCCAGCAGCAAGTTTACAGGGGTAACAGAGACCCAGTACTTC. Translating it yields CASSKFTGVTETQYF.

The rearrangement joins TRBV19 to TRBJ1-1; no reliable D call. Germline lookup yields CDR1 LNHDA and CDR2 SQIVND (reference sequence). This CDR3 contains 16 residues. V lost 3 bases to trimming and J lost 1 base, with 15 bases between them. CDR3 amino acids: CASSMRKSAWNTEAFF. CDR3 DNA sequence: TGTGCCAGTAGTATGAGGAAAAGCGCATGGAACACTGAAGCTTTCTTT.

The chain carries TRBV6-1 and TRBJ1-1, with 8 nucleotides matching TRBD1. In germline, CDR1 is MNHNS, CDR2 SASEGT. The CDR3 covers 14 residues. Trimming cost V 2 bases and J 7 bases; bases outside gene matches: 6. DNA for the CDR3: TGTGCCAGCAGTGAACACGGCAGGGGGCGTGAAGCTTTCTTT. Amino acids: CASSEHGRGREAFF.

This sequence joins TRBV19 and TRBJ1-3, with a possible D match to TRBD1 (5 bases). V lost 4 bases, J lost 4 bases, and 8 bases lay in between. Germline-derived CDR1 and CDR2 are LNHDA and SQIVND (reference sequence). CDR3 length: 13 residues. CDR3 nucleotide sequence: TGTGCCAGTAGTAACAGGTTCGGAAACACCATATATTTT. Protein sequence: CASSNRFGNTIYF.

The chain is built from TRBV19 and TRBJ2-1; 11 bases map to TRBD2. The CDR3 runs to 16 residues. V was clipped by 8 bases and J by 5 bases; unmatched bases: 11. Germline V lookup: CDR1 LNHDA, CDR2 SQIVND (reference sequence). The CDR3 protein is CASSSTLAGVNNEQFF. As DNA, the CDR3 is TGTGCCAGTTCTTCTACACTAGCGGGAGTTAACAATGAGCAGTTCTTC.

The V call is TRBV11-2, the J call TRBJ2-6, with a weak D call TRBD2 (6 bases). The CDR3 spans 16 residues. V was pared by 1 base and J by 4 bases, with 11 bases between. Germline CDR1 and CDR2: SGHAT and FQNNGV. The CDR3 reads CASSLAGDYGANVLTF. CDR3 sequence (DNA): TGTGCCAGCAGCTTAGCGGGGGATTACGGGGCCAACGTCCTGACTTTC.

This chain connects TRBV7-7 to TRBJ1-1; D ambiguous. This CDR3 is built from 14 residues. The germline V and J ends were trimmed by 5 bases and 4 bases, with 14 bases remaining between them. CDR1 is SSHAT and CDR2 is FNYEAQ in the germline V gene (reference sequence). CDR3: CASSPTRESTEAFF. The CDR3 DNA reads TGTGCCAGCAGCCCGACCCGGGAAAGCACTGAAGCTTTCTTT.

This chain links TRBV5-1 with TRBJ1-4, with D possibly matching TRBD1 (5 bases). This CDR3 spans 13 amino acids. V shed 5 bases and J shed 3 bases, with 8 bases lying between them. From germline, CDR1 is SGHRS and CDR2 YFSETQ. The CDR3 loop reads CASRDTANEKLFF. The DNA for the CDR3 is TGCGCCAGCAGGGACACGGCTAATGAAAAACTGTTTTTT.

The chain couples TRBV9 to TRBJ1-6, with a weak D call TRBD1 (6 bases). The V and J ends lost 3 bases and 14 bases respectively, with 30 bases between them. The CDR3 runs 18 residues. Germline CDR1 and CDR2: SGDLS and YYNGEE. For the CDR3, the DNA is TGTGCCAGCAGCGGAGCCCCGGGGCTGGGGACAAGCATTGGGTCCCTCCACTTT. It encodes CASSGAPGLGTSIGSLHF.